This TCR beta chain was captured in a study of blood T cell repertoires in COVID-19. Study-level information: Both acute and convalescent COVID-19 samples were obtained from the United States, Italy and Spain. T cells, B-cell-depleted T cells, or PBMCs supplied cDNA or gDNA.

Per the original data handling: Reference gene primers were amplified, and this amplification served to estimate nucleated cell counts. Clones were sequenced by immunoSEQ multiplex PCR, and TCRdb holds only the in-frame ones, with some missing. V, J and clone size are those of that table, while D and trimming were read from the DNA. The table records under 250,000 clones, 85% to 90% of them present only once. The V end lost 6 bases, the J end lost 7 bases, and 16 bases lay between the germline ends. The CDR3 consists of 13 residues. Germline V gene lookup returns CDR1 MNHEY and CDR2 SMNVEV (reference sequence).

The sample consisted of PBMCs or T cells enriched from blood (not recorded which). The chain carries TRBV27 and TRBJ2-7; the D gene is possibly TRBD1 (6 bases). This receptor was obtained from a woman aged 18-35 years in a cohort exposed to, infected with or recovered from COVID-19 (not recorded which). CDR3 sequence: CASRGHLSGEQYF. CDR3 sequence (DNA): TGTGCCAGCAGGGGACATCTTTCGGGAGAGCAGTACTTC.